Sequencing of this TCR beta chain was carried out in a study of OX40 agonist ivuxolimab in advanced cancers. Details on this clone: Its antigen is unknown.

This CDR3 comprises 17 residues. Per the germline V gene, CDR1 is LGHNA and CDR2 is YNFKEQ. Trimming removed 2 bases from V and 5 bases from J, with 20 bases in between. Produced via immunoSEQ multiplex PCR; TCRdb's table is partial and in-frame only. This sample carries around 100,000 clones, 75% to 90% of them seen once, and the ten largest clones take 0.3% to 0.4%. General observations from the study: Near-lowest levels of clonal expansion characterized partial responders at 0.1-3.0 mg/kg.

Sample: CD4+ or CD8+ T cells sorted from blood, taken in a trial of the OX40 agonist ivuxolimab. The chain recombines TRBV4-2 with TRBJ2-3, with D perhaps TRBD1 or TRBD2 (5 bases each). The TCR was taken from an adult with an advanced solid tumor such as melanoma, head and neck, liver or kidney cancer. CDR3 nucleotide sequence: TGTGCCAGCAGCCAAAATCCGGGACCCCAATACGGAGATACGCAGTATTTT. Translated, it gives CASSQNPGPQYGDTQYF.